One sample yielded the 26 T cell receptor beta chains listed below, sequenced in a study of shared clonotypes between healthy human individuals. Naive CD8 cells lacked CD45RO, underwent positive selection for CCR7 and left out terminally differentiated effector memory CD45RA+ cells. Some clones are missing from TCRdb's copy, which holds only in-frame ones; the method was immunoSEQ multiplex PCR. The sample includes under 1 million clones, 90% to 95% of them seen just once. The sample comprised naive CD8+ T cells sorted from blood. The receptors shown here come from a man aged 30-40 years in good health.

V and J are TRBV7-6 and TRBJ1-1, with D hard to call. The V gene lost 5 bases and the J gene lost 4 bases, with 11 bases spanning the gap. The CDR3 has 13 amino acids. Germline CDR1 and CDR2: SGHVS and FNYEAQ. Here the CDR3 DNA reads TGTGCCAGCAGCCCATCAATGAGCACTGAAGCTTTCTTT. This encodes CASSPSMSTEAFF.

V usage is TRBV9 and J usage is TRBJ2-3; D unclear. V was trimmed by 3 bases and J by 3 bases, leaving 14 bases between them. Germline V gene sequence: CDR1 SGDLS, CDR2 YYNGEE. CDR3 length: 15 residues. The CDR3 DNA is TGTGCCAGCAGCGAGCTGGATCGGAGAACAGATACGCAGTATTTT. Amino acid sequence: CASSELDRRTDTQYF.

This chain connects TRBV9 to TRBJ2-7, with 8 bases matching TRBD1. Germline V CDR1 and CDR2: SGDLS, YYNGEE. The CDR3 runs to 13 residues. V was clipped by 2 bases and J by 5 bases; unmatched bases: 3. The CDR3 is CASSVEDRDEQYF. The DNA for the CDR3 is TGTGCCAGCAGCGTGGAGGACAGGGACGAGCAGTACTTC.

This sequence joins TRBV19 and TRBJ2-7, with TRBD1 matching over 8 bases. Trimming at V came to 0 bases and at J to 4 bases, leaving 20 bases not matched to a gene. CDR1 LNHDA and CDR2 SQIVND come from the germline V gene (reference sequence). The CDR3 has 20 amino acids. The CDR3, as DNA: TGTGCCAGTAGTATAGATCGGTATCGCCCCGGGACAGGCGGACCTTACGAGCAGTACTTC. Its protein product is CASSIDRYRPGTGGPYEQYF. Combining the CDR3 with reference TRBV19 and TRBJ2-7 gives the whole variable domain DGGITQSPKYLFRKEGQNVTLSCEQNLNHDAMYWYRQDPGQGLRLIYYSQIVNDFQKGDIAEGYSVSREKKESFPLTVTSAQKNPTAFYLCASSIDRYRPGTGGPYEQYFGPGTRLTVT.

V and J are TRBV6-5 and TRBJ1-2; weak D call: TRBD1 (5 bases). Per germline, CDR1 MNHEY and CDR2 SVGAGI. This CDR3 spans 14 amino acids. The V gene lost 2 bases and the J gene lost 6 bases, with 13 bases spanning the gap. CDR3 protein: CASSYRQGWDGYTF. Here the CDR3 DNA reads TGTGCCAGCAGTTACCGGCAGGGCTGGGATGGCTACACCTTC.

This sequence joins TRBV10-2 and TRBJ2-7; either TRBD1 or TRBD2 may fit D (5 bases each). From germline, CDR1 is WSHSY and CDR2 SAAADI. The CDR3 contains 15 residues. The ends were cut back, 5 bases at V and 2 bases at J, with 16 bases in the middle. The CDR3 protein is CASSRMGEWAYEQYF. CDR3 DNA: TGCGCCAGCAGTAGAATGGGGGAGTGGGCCTACGAGCAGTACTTC.

CDR3 region: CASSIGQGAREQYF. The CDR3 coding sequence is TGTGCCAGTAGTATCGGTCAGGGGGCTCGCGAGCAGTACTTC. This rearrangement joins TRBV19 to TRBJ2-7, with TRBD1 identical over 8 bases. The CDR3 extends over 14 amino acids. The germline V gene has CDR1 LNHDA and CDR2 SQIVND (reference sequence). Germline trimming cut 3 bases from V and 6 bases from J; bases unmatched to any gene: 7. Full variable domain (outside the CDR3, taken from reference TRBV19 and TRBJ2-7): DGGITQSPKYLFRKEGQNVTLSCEQNLNHDAMYWYRQDPGQGLRLIYYSQIVNDFQKGDIAEGYSVSREKKESFPLTVTSAQKNPTAFYLCASSIGQGAREQYFGPGTRLTVT.

This clone has just one count. This chain connects TRBV11-2 to TRBJ1-1; D is perhaps TRBD1 (5 bases). The CDR3 consists of 11 residues. V dropped 8 bases and J dropped 7 bases, with 11 bases sitting between them. The germline CDR1 and CDR2 sequences are SGHAT and FQNNGV. CDR3: CASGGYYEAFF. The DNA of the CDR3 is TGTGCCAGCGGGGGGTATTATGAAGCTTTCTTT.

The rearrangement links TRBV2 to TRBJ2-1; 11 bases fit TRBD1. The CDR3 is 15 residues long. With V trimmed by 7 bases and J by 5 bases, 7 bases remained unmatched. Per the germline V gene, CDR1 is SNHLY and CDR2 is FYNNEI. The CDR3 protein is CASIIGQGANNEQFF. Written as DNA, the CDR3 is TGTGCCAGCATCATTGGACAGGGGGCCAACAATGAGCAGTTCTTC. The full variable domain, rest sourced from reference TRBV2 and TRBJ2-1, is EPEVTQTPSHQVTQMGQEVILRCVPISNHLYFYWYRQILGQKVEFLVSFYNNEISEKSEIFDDQFSVERPDGSNFTLKIRSTKLEDSAMYFCASIIGQGANNEQFFGPGTRLTVL.

This chain links TRBV6-1 with TRBJ2-7; D is tentatively TRBD1 or TRBD2 (5 bases each). The CDR3 consists of 14 residues. CDR1 is MNHNS, CDR2 SASEGT, per germline. V shed 5 bases and J shed 2 bases, with 13 bases lying between them. This CDR3 is CASSPRDGTYEQYF. The DNA for the CDR3 is TGTGCCAGCAGTCCCAGGGACGGAACCTACGAGCAGTACTTC.

The chain couples TRBV28 to TRBJ2-1; D may be TRBD1 (6 bases). V was trimmed by 6 bases and J by 2 bases, leaving 11 bases between them. The CDR3 sequence is 14 residues long. CDR1 and CDR2 (germline): MDHEN, SYDVKM. CDR3 bases: TGTGCCAGCAGCGTACAGGGAACCTACAATGAGCAGTTCTTC. Its translation is CASSVQGTYNEQFF.

This rearrangement joins TRBV29-1 to TRBJ2-1; TRBD2 is a possible D gene (6 bases). Trimming pared 1 base from V and 4 bases from J, leaving 20 bases between. CDR1 and CDR2 from the germline V gene are SQVTM and ANQGSEA. The CDR3 runs to 17 residues. For the CDR3, the DNA is TGCAGCGTTGAAGGGACTGTGCGGGGAGTCGTATACAATGAGCAGTTCTTC. It translates to CSVEGTVRGVVYNEQFF.

For this clone: The junction shows a germline mismatch at one end, possibly a read error. The gene calls are TRBV27 and TRBJ2-7; 8 nucleotides align to TRBD2. CDR3 length: 14 residues. The V gene's germline CDR1 is MNHEY and CDR2 SMNVEV (reference sequence). The CDR3 loop reads CASSISSGSYEQYF. The CDR3 DNA follows: TGTGCCAGCAGTATATCTAGCGGGTCCTACGAGCAGTACTTC.

The V call is TRBV7-7, the J call TRBJ2-5, with a possible D match to TRBD2 (5 bases). The CDR3 runs 14 residues. Looked up from germline, CDR1 is SSHAT and CDR2 is FNYEAQ (reference sequence). V was cut by 1 base and J by 3 bases, with 9 bases left in between. CDR3 nucleotide sequence: TGTGCCAGCAGCTTAGAAGCCGGGAAAGAGACCCAGTACTTC. This encodes CASSLEAGKETQYF.

V is TRBV7-2 and J is TRBJ2-1; 7 nucleotides agree with TRBD2. The trim removed 3 bases at V and 4 bases at J, leaving 3 bases unmatched. This CDR3 is 14 amino acids long. The germline V gene encodes CDR1 SGHTA and CDR2 FQGNSA. This CDR3 is CASSFRDYYNEQFF. The DNA of the CDR3 is TGTGCCAGCAGCTTCCGGGACTATTACAATGAGCAGTTCTTC.

The CDR3: CASRPRPGAPETQYF. In nucleotides, the CDR3 is TGTGCCAGCAGACCAAGACCGGGAGCCCCAGAGACCCAGTACTTC. The chain carries TRBV27 and TRBJ2-5; D is perhaps TRBD2 (6 bases). The V gene's germline CDR1 is MNHEY and CDR2 SMNVEV (reference sequence). This CDR3 comprises 15 residues. Trimming cost V 6 bases and J 4 bases, with 18 bases left between them.

V gene TRBV7-9 combines with J gene TRBJ1-4; 8 bases fit TRBD1. The germline gives CDR1 SEHNR, CDR2 FQNEAQ (reference sequence). The length of the CDR3 is 16 residues. V gave up 4 bases and J gave up 7 bases; unmatched junction bases: 11. For the CDR3, the DNA is TGTGCCAGCAGCTCTGCCGAACAGGGGGTAATTGAAAAACTGTTTTTT. It codes for CASSSAEQGVIEKLFF. Looking up the rest from reference TRBV7-9 and TRBJ1-4 gives the full variable domain: DTGVSQNPRHKITKRGQNVTFRCDPISEHNRLYWYRQTLGQGPEFLTYFQNEAQLEKSRLLSDRFSAERPKGSFSTLEIQRTEQGDSAMYLCASSSAEQGVIEKLFFGSGTQLSVL.

This clone was counted a single time. The chain couples TRBV7-6 to TRBJ2-1; D tentatively fits TRBD1 or TRBD2 (5 bases each). Germline values: CDR1 SGHVS, CDR2 FNYEAQ. The CDR3 loop spans 14 amino acids. The ends were cut back, 3 bases at V and 10 bases at J, with 16 bases in the middle. The DNA of the CDR3 is TGTGCCAGCAGCTTTCCGGGACCCGAGCGGGAGCAGTTCTTC. Residues: CASSFPGPEREQFF.

V usage is TRBV7-8 and J usage is TRBJ2-2, with unresolved D. CDR1 is SGHVS and CDR2 is FQNEAQ in the germline V gene. The ends were cut back, 1 base at V and 7 bases at J, with 7 bases in the middle. The CDR3 length is 13 residues. CDR3 coding DNA: TGTGCCAGCAGCTTAGAGGTGATCGGGGAGCTGTTTTTT. As protein: CASSLEVIGELFF.

This sequence joins TRBV4-1 and TRBJ1-5; the D gene is possibly TRBD1 (5 bases). The CDR3 loop spans 15 amino acids. The ends were cut back, 0 bases at V and 4 bases at J, with 10 bases in the middle. The germline gives CDR1 MGHRA, CDR2 YSYEKL. In DNA form, the CDR3 reads TGCGCCAGCAGCCAAGAGTGGACATCGAATCAGCCCCAGCATTTT. Protein: CASSQEWTSNQPQHF.

This chain connects TRBV5-5 to TRBJ2-3; TRBD2 matches 8 bases. The CDR3 is 16 amino acids. Germline assignment: CDR1 SGHKS and CDR2 YYEKEE (reference sequence). The junction had 5 bases not matched to a gene; V was cut back by 0 bases and J by 2 bases. CDR3: CASSLVGGRTTDTQYF. CDR3 DNA sequence: TGTGCCAGCAGCTTGGTAGGCGGGAGGACCACAGATACGCAGTATTTT. The whole variable domain, remainder taken from reference TRBV5-5 and TRBJ2-3, is DAGVTQSPTHLIKTRGQQVTLRCSPISGHKSVSWYQQVLGQGPQFIFQYYEKEERGRGNFPDRFSARQFPNYSSELNVNALLLGDSALYLCASSLVGGRTTDTQYFGPGTRLTVL.

This clone has only a few counts. The genes are TRBV5-4 and TRBJ2-1; D remains ambiguous. The CDR3 sequence is 11 residues long. Per germline, CDR1 SGHNT and CDR2 YYREEE (reference sequence). The V end lost 0 bases, the J end lost 10 bases, and 5 bases lay between the germline ends. The CDR3 DNA reads TGTGCCAGCAGCTTGGCTAAGGAGCAGTTCTTC. It specifies CASSLAKEQFF.

There are a few counts of this clone. V gene TRBV6-5 combines with J gene TRBJ1-1, with D maybe TRBD1 (5 bases). CDR3 length equals 15 residues. Per the germline V gene, CDR1 is MNHEY and CDR2 is SVGAGI. Trimming shortened V by 0 bases and J by 7 bases, and 15 bases separated the two germline ends. CDR3 residues: CASSYSRAGSYEAFF. The CDR3 DNA reads as TGTGCCAGCAGTTACTCACGGGCAGGGAGCTATGAAGCTTTCTTT.

The rearrangement links TRBV27 to TRBJ2-7, with D tentatively TRBD1 or TRBD2 (5 bases each). Germline V gives CDR1 MNHEY, CDR2 SMNVEV (reference sequence). V lost 4 bases and J lost 3, with 16 bases in between. The CDR3 is made up of 15 amino acids. This chain's CDR3 is CASSSTWDPGYEQYF. For the CDR3, the DNA is TGTGCCAGCAGTTCCACCTGGGACCCAGGCTACGAGCAGTACTTC.

The chain uses TRBV27 and TRBJ1-5; no definite D call. This CDR3 region has 14 residues. The germline gives CDR1 MNHEY, CDR2 SMNVEV (reference sequence). Trimming stripped 3 bases from V and 6 bases from J, with 12 bases between. CDR3 residues: CASSFSGSSQPQHF. As DNA, the CDR3 is TGTGCCAGCAGTTTTTCGGGGTCAAGTCAGCCCCAGCATTTT.

This clone was recorded once. This chain links TRBV27 with TRBJ2-2; 9 nucleotides match TRBD2. Germline-derived CDR1 and CDR2 are MNHEY and SMNVEV (reference sequence). CDR3 length: 15 residues. V lost 3 bases, J lost 5 bases, and 4 bases stayed unmatched. CDR3 coding DNA: TGTGCCAGCAGTTTGGGACTAGCTTTAACCGGGGAGCTGTTTTTT. Protein product: CASSLGLALTGELFF.